The present TCR beta chain was sequenced within a study of T cells in Graves' hyperthyroidism and ophthalmopathy. Study summary: Blood from the periphery was taken at initial diagnosis, before any treatment.

Enrolled ophthalmopathy patients presented with a Clinical Activity Score of at least 3, a NOSPECS grade of at least 4, and disease duration under 3 months. From RNA transcripts, TCR beta CDR3 regions were amplified. HTBI primers were the set used in a first-round RT-PCR of the TCR CDR3. TCRdb reprocessed the multiplex PCR reads via MiXCR and lists one record per CDR3 protein. The top ten clones hold roughly a sixth of a sample with roughly 380,000 distinct CDR3 sequences, around 18% of them seen once. Input material: blood. The receptor comes from a middle-aged woman with Graves' ophthalmopathy.

The DNA of the CDR3 is TGTGCCAGCAGCCAAGGGCAGGGGGGAACTGGGGCCAACGTCCTGACTTTC. Its protein product is CASSQGQGGTGANVLTF. V usage is TRBV4-2 and J usage is TRBJ2-6; tentative D call: TRBD1 (7 bases). CDR1 is LGHNA and CDR2 is YNFKEQ in the germline V gene. The CDR3 has 17 residues. V gave up 1 base and J gave up 2 bases, with 12 bases separating them.